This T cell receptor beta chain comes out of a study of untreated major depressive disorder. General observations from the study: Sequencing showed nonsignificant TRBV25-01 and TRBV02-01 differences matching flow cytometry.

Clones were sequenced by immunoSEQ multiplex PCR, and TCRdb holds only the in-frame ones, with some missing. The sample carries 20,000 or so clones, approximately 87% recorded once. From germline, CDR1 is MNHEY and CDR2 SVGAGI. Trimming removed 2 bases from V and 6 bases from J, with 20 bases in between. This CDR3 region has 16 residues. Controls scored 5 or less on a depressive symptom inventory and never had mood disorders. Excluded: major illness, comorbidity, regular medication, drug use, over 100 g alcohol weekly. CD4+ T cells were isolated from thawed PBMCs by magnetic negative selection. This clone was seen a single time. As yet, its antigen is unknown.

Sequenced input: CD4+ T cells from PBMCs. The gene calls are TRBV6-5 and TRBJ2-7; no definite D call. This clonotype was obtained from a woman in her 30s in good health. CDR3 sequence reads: CASSYTTDPILGEQYF. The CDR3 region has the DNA TGTGCCAGCAGTTACACCACGGACCCTATTTTGGGCGAGCAGTACTTC.